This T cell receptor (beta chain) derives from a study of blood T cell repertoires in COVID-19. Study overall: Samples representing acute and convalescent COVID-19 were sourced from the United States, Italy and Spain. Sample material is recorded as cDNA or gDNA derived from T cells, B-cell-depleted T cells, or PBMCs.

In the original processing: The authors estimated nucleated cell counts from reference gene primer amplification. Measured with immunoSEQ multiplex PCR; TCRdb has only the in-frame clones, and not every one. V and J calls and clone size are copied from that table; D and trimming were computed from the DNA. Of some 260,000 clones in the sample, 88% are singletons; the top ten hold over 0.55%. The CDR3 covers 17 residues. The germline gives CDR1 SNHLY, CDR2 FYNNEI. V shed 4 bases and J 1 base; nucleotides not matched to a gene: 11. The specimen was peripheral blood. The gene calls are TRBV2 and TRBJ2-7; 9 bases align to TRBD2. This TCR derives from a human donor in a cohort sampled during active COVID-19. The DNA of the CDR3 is TGTGCCAGCAGTGCTTCACGGCGGGGGGGCTCATCCTACGAGCAGTACTTC. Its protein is CASSASRRGGSSYEQYF.